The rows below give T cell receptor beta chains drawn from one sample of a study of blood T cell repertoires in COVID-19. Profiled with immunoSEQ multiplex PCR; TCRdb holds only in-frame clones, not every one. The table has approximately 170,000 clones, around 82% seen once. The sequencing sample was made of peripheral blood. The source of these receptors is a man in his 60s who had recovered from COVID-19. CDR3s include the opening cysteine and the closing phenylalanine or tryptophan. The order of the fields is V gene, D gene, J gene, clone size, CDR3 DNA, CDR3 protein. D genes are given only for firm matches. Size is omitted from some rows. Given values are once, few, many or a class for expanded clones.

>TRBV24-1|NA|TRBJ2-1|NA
TGTGCCACCAGTGGCGGTTTGGGGAGGTCCTACAATGAGCAGTTCTTC
CATSGGLGRSYNEQFF
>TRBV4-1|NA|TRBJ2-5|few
TGCGCCAGCAGCCAAGAAGCGGCCTGGGGGACCCAGTACTTC
CASSQEAAWGTQYF
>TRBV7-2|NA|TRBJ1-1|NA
TGTGCCAGCAGCCCCCGGACAACGGGGGTGAACACTGAAGCTTTCTTT
CASSPRTTGVNTEAFF
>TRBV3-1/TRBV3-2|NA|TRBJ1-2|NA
TGTGCCAGCAGTTATCAGAGGTTCGAGGGCTACACCTTC
CASSYQRFEGYTF
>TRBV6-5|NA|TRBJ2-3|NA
TGTGCCAGCAGTCCCTTTTCGTCAGGGGCCGATACGCAGTATTTT
CASSPFSSGADTQYF
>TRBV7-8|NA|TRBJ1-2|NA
TGTGCCAGCAGCTTAGCATCGGGGTCAACACACTGGGGCTATGGCTACACCTTC
CASSLASGSTHWGYGYTF
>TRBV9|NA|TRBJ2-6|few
TGTGCCAGCAGCGTAGCTGGGCAGCTGTCTGGGGCCAACGTCCTGACTTTC
CASSVAGQLSGANVLTF
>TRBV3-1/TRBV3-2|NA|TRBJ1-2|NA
TGTGCCAGCAGCCAAGACTTTCGGGAAAACTATGGCTACACCTTC
CASSQDFRENYGYTF
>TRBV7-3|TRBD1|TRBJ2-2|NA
TGTGCCAGCAGCTTAAAGGCAGGGGGAATGGGGAAAGAAACCGGGGAGCTGTTTTTT
CASSLKAGGMGKETGELFF
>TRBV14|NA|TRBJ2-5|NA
TGTGCCAGCAGCCCACTTAGCCCGTTGACAGTGCAAGAGACCCAGTACTTC
CASSPLSPLTVQETQYF
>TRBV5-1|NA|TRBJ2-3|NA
TGCGCCAGCAGCCCAGGAAGCACAGATACGCAGTATTTT
CASSPGSTDTQYF
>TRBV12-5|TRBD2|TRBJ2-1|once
TGTGCTAGTGGTTTGGGGCTAGCGGTGGCCAATGAGCAGTTCTTC
CASGLGLAVANEQFF
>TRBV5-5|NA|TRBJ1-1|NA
TGTGCCAGCAGCTGGGAACCTTCGGGAACTGAAGCTTTCTTT
CASSWEPSGTEAFF
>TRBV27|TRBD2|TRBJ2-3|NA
TGTGCCAGCAGTACAACGTCTAGCGGAGTCACAGATACGCAGTATTTT
CASSTTSSGVTDTQYF
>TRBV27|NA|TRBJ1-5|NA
TGTGCCAGCAGTTTATTGGGGGGACCCCAGCATTTT
CASSLLGGPQHF
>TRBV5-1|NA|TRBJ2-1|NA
TGCGCCAGCAGCCCAAGGGGAGGCTCCTACAATGAGCAGTTCTTC
CASSPRGGSYNEQFF
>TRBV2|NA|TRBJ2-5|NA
TGTGCCAGTACAGGGAACCAGCGGGAGACCCAGTACTTC
CASTGNQRETQYF
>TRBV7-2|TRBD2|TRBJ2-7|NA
TGTGCCAGCAGCTTATTAGCGGGGGACGGAGAGCAGTACTTC
CASSLLAGDGEQYF
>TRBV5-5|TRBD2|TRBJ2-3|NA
TGTGCCAGCAGAGGGCTAGCGGGGGGAAGATTTGGCACAGATACGCAGTATTTT
CASRGLAGGRFGTDTQYF
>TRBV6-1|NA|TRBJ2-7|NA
TGTGCCAGCAGTGAAATGGGGACGAGGAGGGTGGCTAGCCCCTACGAGCAGTACTTC
CASSEMGTRRVASPYEQYF
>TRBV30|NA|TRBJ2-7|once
TGTGCCTGGAGTAAAGGGGGAGATTACGAGCAGTACTTC
CAWSKGGDYEQYF
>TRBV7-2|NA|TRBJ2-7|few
TGTGCCAGCAGCTTAGACGGTTACTCCTACGAGCAGTACTTC
CASSLDGYSYEQYF
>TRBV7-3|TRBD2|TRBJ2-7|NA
TGTGCCAGCAGCTACCAAGCGGGGTCCACCTACGAGCAGTACTTC
CASSYQAGSTYEQYF
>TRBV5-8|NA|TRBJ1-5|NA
TGTGCCAGCAGTTATACCGGGTCCTACGATTTTAGCAATCAGCCCCAGCATTTT
CASSYTGSYDFSNQPQHF
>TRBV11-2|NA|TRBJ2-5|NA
TGTGCCAGCAGCTTATCGGGGGTGCAAGAGACCCAGTACTTC
CASSLSGVQETQYF
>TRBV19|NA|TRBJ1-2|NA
TGTGCCAGTAGTAGGCAGGGCGACACTAACTATGGCTACACCTTC
CASSRQGDTNYGYTF
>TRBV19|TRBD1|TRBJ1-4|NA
TGTGCCAGTACCGGGACAGGGGGCGTCGGAAAACTGTTTTTT
CASTGTGGVGKLFF
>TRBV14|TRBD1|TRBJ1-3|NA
TGTGCCAGCAGCCAAGAGACAGGGGGCATAGCTGGAAACACCATATATTTT
CASSQETGGIAGNTIYF